The table lists the clone carrying this TCR beta chain with many counts. The antigen remains unidentified. MiXCR, run by TCRdb on the reads, gives a single entry per CDR3 protein. Seen here are nearly 550,000 distinct CDR3 sequences, 15% to 20% observed once, and the top ten hold 20% to 30%. This entry belongs to a study of T cell repertoires in cytomegalovirus infection. Across the whole study: Based on public TCR beta signatures, there were indications of CMV infection and of a matching HLA type.

Trimming took off 2 bases at V and 6 bases at J, with 16 bases between the two ends. CDR3 length: 15 residues. Germline loops: CDR1 SGHDN, CDR2 FVKESK. Overall study results and limits: CMV-specific TCR beta clonotypes restricted by HLA-C were the ones dominating the ex vivo response. Adding up the frequency of public TCR beta families identified people who carried CMV plus the relevant HLA.

The V gene is TRBV14, the J gene TRBJ1-2; no clear D gene. The clonotype comes from a human donor in good health (CMV status not recorded). Some clones in this sample may be carry-over from other donors' samples. Specimen: CD8+ T cells from PBMCs. The DNA for the CDR3 is TGTGCCAGCAGCCAACCCACGAGTAACAGCCATGGCTACACCTTC. Translating gives CASSQPTSNSHGYTF. The full variable domain, completed using reference TRBV14 and TRBJ1-2, is EAGVTQFPSHSVIEKGQTVTLRCDPISGHDNLYWYRRVMGKEIKFLLHFVKESKQDESGMPNNRFLAERTGGTYSTLKVQPAELEDSGVYFCASSQPTSNSHGYTFGSGTRLTVV.